A single sample is the source of the 18 T cell receptor beta chains below, sequenced in a study of T cell responses to AZD1222 COVID-19 vaccine. Profiled with immunoSEQ multiplex PCR; TCRdb holds only in-frame clones, not every one. Here the sample spans about 67,000 clones, around four fifths being singletons. The sequencing used peripheral blood, collected 28 days after the second AZD1222 dose. The receptors stem from an adult who received the AZD1222 COVID-19 vaccine.

This sequence joins TRBV12-3 or TRBV12-4 and TRBJ2-7; no definite D call. The CDR3 covers 12 residues. Trimming left V 7 bases short and J 5 bases short, with 12 bases between. DNA of the CDR3: TGTGCCAGCAACAACCTAGAGCACGAGCAGTACTTC. Translating gives CASNNLEHEQYF.

The chain links TRBV5-5 to TRBJ2-7; 7 bases are a match to TRBD2. V shed 2 bases and J 5 bases; nucleotides not matched to a gene: 10. Germline CDR1 SGHKS, CDR2 YYEKEE (reference sequence). The CDR3 covers 15 residues. Here the CDR3 DNA reads TGTGCCAGCAGCTTCTCATGGTGGGGAGGGGACGAGCAGTACTTC. Its translation is CASSFSWWGGDEQYF.

This clone has just one count. V gene TRBV7-2 combines with J gene TRBJ1-1, with 8 bases lining up with TRBD1. CDR3 length: 13 residues. V shed 9 bases, J shed 1 base, and the junction held 4 bases outside the gene matches. Looked up from germline, CDR1 is SGHTA and CDR2 is FQGNSA. Here the CDR3 DNA reads TGTGCCAGTCTCCAGGGGGCGAACACTGAAGCTTTCTTT. This encodes CASLQGANTEAFF. Complete variable domain (other parts from reference TRBV7-2 and TRBJ1-1): GAGVSQSPSNKVTEKGKDVELRCDPISGHTALYWYRQSLGQGLEFLIYFQGNSAPDKSGLPSDRFSAERTGGSVSTLTIQRTQQEDSAVYLCASLQGANTEAFFGQGTRLTVV.

The rearrangement links TRBV5-6 to TRBJ1-5; a weak D match, TRBD1 (6 bases). This CDR3 is built from 14 residues. The V end was cut by 0 bases, the J end by 9 bases, with 13 bases between. The V gene's germline CDR1 is SGHDT and CDR2 YYEEEE. The CDR3 here is CASSLGGGFGPQHF. CDR3 coding DNA: TGTGCCAGCAGCTTGGGAGGGGGTTTCGGGCCCCAGCATTTT.

The CDR3 spells CSVGRGDTIYF. Here the CDR3 DNA reads TGCAGCGTTGGCAGGGGAGACACCATATATTTT. J is TRBJ1-3 and V is TRBV29-1; D may be TRBD1 (6 bases). CDR3 length equals 11 residues. Looked up from germline, CDR1 is SQVTM and CDR2 is ANQGSEA. The germline V and J ends were trimmed by 4 bases and 8 bases, with 9 bases remaining between them.

The chain couples TRBV7-8 to TRBJ2-4; 7 bases match TRBD1. The CDR3 consists of 19 residues. Germline CDR1 is SGHVS and CDR2 is FQNEAQ. V was clipped by 5 bases and J by 3 bases; unmatched bases: 19. The CDR3 region has the DNA TGTGCCAGCAGCCGCGTTAGGACCTCACCCCGGGACAGCAAAAACATTCAGTACTTC. This codes for CASSRVRTSPRDSKNIQYF.

This clone has a single count. The chain carries TRBV10-3 and TRBJ1-4, with D maybe TRBD1 (5 bases). This CDR3 contains 14 residues. The ends were cut back, 4 bases at V and 8 bases at J, with 14 bases in the middle. Germline V CDR1 and CDR2: ENHRY, SYGVKD. CDR3 region: CAISAARDGEKLFF. As DNA, the CDR3 is TGTGCCATCAGTGCAGCCAGGGATGGCGAAAAACTGTTTTTT.

The table lists this clone with a count of one. This chain links TRBV3-1 (or the pseudogene TRBV3-2) with TRBJ1-1; TRBD1 matches 7 bases. CDR3 length: 20 residues. Germline assignment: CDR1 LGHDT and CDR2 YNNKEL (reference sequence). After removal of 0 bases from V and 4 bases from J, the junction contained 20 bases not matched to a gene. The CDR3 region has the DNA TGTGCCAGCAGCCAAGATAAGGGGGCTTGGGGGGAACCAGGAAGCACTGAAGCTTTCTTT. Translation gives CASSQDKGAWGEPGSTEAFF.

V and J are TRBV28 and TRBJ2-3; D uncertain. From germline, CDR1 is MDHEN and CDR2 SYDVKM. This CDR3 has 12 amino acids. V was shortened by 6 bases and J by 6 bases, with 10 bases between the two germline ends. CDR3 sequence reads: CASRFLGDTQYF. CDR3 DNA sequence: TGTGCCAGCAGATTCCTAGGGGATACGCAGTATTTT.

This chain links TRBV11-2 with TRBJ1-5; D remains unclear. Per germline, CDR1 SGHAT and CDR2 FQNNGV. The CDR3 has 13 amino acids. Trimming stripped 8 bases from V and 2 bases from J, with 10 bases between. CDR3 sequence reads: CASHSGGNQPQHF. The CDR3 nucleotides read TGTGCCAGCCACTCTGGGGGCAATCAGCCCCAGCATTTT.

The V gene is TRBV27, the J gene TRBJ2-1, with 10 bases that match TRBD1. Trimming removed 2 bases from V and 4 bases from J; junction bases left unmatched: 2. The V gene's germline CDR1 is MNHEY and CDR2 SMNVEV (reference sequence). The CDR3 is made up of 15 amino acids. The CDR3 nucleotides read TGTGCCAGCAGTTTACTGGGACAGGGGTACAATGAGCAGTTCTTC. Encoded protein: CASSLLGQGYNEQFF.

The chain carries TRBV29-1 and TRBJ1-3; tentatively, D is TRBD1 (6 bases). V was trimmed by 4 bases and J by 1 base, leaving 11 bases between them. The CDR3 sequence is 14 residues long. Germline V gene data show CDR1 as SQVTM and CDR2 as ANQGSEA. The CDR3 coding sequence is TGCAGCGTTGCCCTCGGACAGTCTGGAAACACCATATATTTT. This sequence encodes CSVALGQSGNTIYF.

This clone has a handful of counts. The chain links TRBV18 to TRBJ2-1; a weak D match, TRBD2 (6 bases). Germline V gene data show CDR1 as KGHSH and CDR2 as LQKENI. This CDR3 spans 14 amino acids. Trimming left V 2 bases short and J 6 bases short, with 11 bases between. The CDR3 nucleotides read TGTGCCAGCTCACCAGGAGGGTACCCCAATGAGCAGTTCTTC. Translated, it gives CASSPGGYPNEQFF.

The CDR3 loop is CASSQDPAGVDYNEQFF. CDR3 nucleotides: TGCGCCAGCAGCCAAGATCCGGCAGGGGTCGACTACAATGAGCAGTTCTTC. The chain couples TRBV4-3 to TRBJ2-1, with a tentative D call TRBD1 (6 bases). There are 17 residues in the CDR3. The ends were cut back, 0 bases at V and 3 bases at J, with 15 bases in the middle. The germline gives CDR1 LGHNA, CDR2 YSLEER.

This sequence joins TRBV5-1 and TRBJ1-2, with D perhaps matching TRBD1 (6 bases). There are 14 residues in the CDR3. The germline gives CDR1 SGHRS, CDR2 YFSETQ. V was pared by 4 bases and J by 4 bases, with 14 bases between. In nucleotides, the CDR3 is TGCGCCAGCAGCCGGACCGGGGGCGCCTATGGCTACACCTTC. Translating it yields CASSRTGGAYGYTF.

This clone is medium-sized in the sample. The chain uses TRBV10-2 and TRBJ2-4, with 14 bases matching TRBD2. Germline V gives CDR1 WSHSY, CDR2 SAAADI. The CDR3 extends over 16 amino acids. V trimming: 5 bases; J trimming: 6 bases; junction bases outside the gene matches: 6. Here the CDR3 reads CASSRTSGGRINIQYF. The CDR3 nucleotides are TGCGCCAGCAGTAGGACTAGCGGGGGGCGAATAAACATTCAGTACTTC.

The chain employs TRBV7-7 and TRBJ2-2, with D possibly TRBD1 on 5 matching bases. Germline CDR1 and CDR2: SSHAT and FNYEAQ (reference sequence). Trimming removed 11 bases at V and 4 bases at J, with 23 bases between. The CDR3 extends over 16 amino acids. The CDR3, as DNA: TGTGCCCTATCCGTCGACAGTGTAAGGACCACCGGGGAGCTGTTTTTT. Encoded protein: CALSVDSVRTTGELFF.

V is TRBV7-9 and J is TRBJ1-2; D is undetermined. The germline CDR1 and CDR2 sequences are SEHNR and FQNEAQ (reference sequence). This CDR3 is 13 amino acids long. V was trimmed by 7 bases and J by 2 bases, leaving 11 bases between them. The CDR3 spells CASNNGANYGYTF. The DNA for the CDR3 is TGTGCCAGCAACAACGGCGCAAACTATGGCTACACCTTC. Supplemented by reference TRBV7-9 and TRBJ1-2, the full variable domain reads DTGVSQNPRHKITKRGQNVTFRCDPISEHNRLYWYRQTLGQGPEFLTYFQNEAQLEKSRLLSDRFSAERPKGSFSTLEIQRTEQGDSAMYLCASNNGANYGYTFGSGTRLTVV.